The 23 T cell receptor beta chains below were found in one sample sequenced in a study of T cell repertoires in cytomegalovirus infection. TCRdb recomputed calls from the reads with MiXCR, one row per CDR3 protein. The sample contains some 220,000 distinct CDR3 sequences, around 6.4% of which appear only once. Sequenced material: PBMCs. The receptor source for this set is a human donor in good health (CMV status not recorded). Some clones in this sample may be carry-over from other donors' samples.

This clonotype was counted ten times or more. The V call is TRBV12-3 or TRBV12-4, the J call TRBJ2-1, with D perhaps TRBD1 (6 bases). The CDR3 runs 12 residues. V lost 5 bases and J lost 13, with 15 bases in between. CDR3 nucleotides: TGTGCCAGCAGTCACGACAGGCGATTTCAGTTCTTC. It encodes CASSHDRRFQFF.

This clonotype has ten or more counts. The J gene is TRBJ2-4, the V gene TRBV7-8, with D possibly matching TRBD1 (5 bases). CDR3 size: 15 residues. Looked up from germline, CDR1 is SGHVS and CDR2 is FQNEAQ. Trimming cost V 4 bases and J 3 bases, with 13 bases left between them. The CDR3 reads CASSSDTDNKNIQYF. The CDR3 DNA follows: TGTGCCAGCAGCTCCGATACGGACAACAAAAACATTCAGTACTTC. Variable domain in full (rest from reference TRBV7-8 and TRBJ2-4): GAGVSQSPRYKVAKRGQDVALRCDPISGHVSLFWYQQALGQGPEFLTYFQNEAQLDKSGLPSDRFFAERPEGSVSTLKIQRTQQEDSAVYLCASSSDTDNKNIQYFGAGTRLSVL.

This clonotype was counted ten times or more. The chain has TRBV11-2 and TRBJ2-2, with a weak D call TRBD2 (6 bases). Germline CDR1 and CDR2: SGHAT and FQNNGV. V lost 4 bases to trimming and J lost 1 base, with 13 bases between them. CDR3 length equals 16 residues. The CDR3 is CASSYWGLENTGELFF. CDR3 nucleotides: TGTGCCAGCAGCTATTGGGGACTGGAGAACACCGGGGAGCTGTTTTTT.

This clonotype was detected only once. Just one base apart from a much larger clone, this may be a read error. V and J are TRBV3-1 and TRBJ2-2, with TRBD1 matching over 11 bases. The germline gives CDR1 LGHDT, CDR2 YNNKEL (reference sequence). The CDR3 consists of 19 residues. In DNA, the CDR3 is TGTGCCAGCAGCCAAGTCATCCCTGGGGCCGGACAGGGGGCAGCAAAGCTGTATTTT. Protein product: CASSQVIPGAGQGAAKLYF.

The sample holds many counts of this clonotype. Mismatch with germline at one junction end may stem from a read error. The chain uses TRBV7-7 and TRBJ2-5; weak D call: TRBD2 (6 bases). The CDR3 length is 14 residues. The germline V gene encodes CDR1 SSHAT and CDR2 FNYEAQ (reference sequence). In DNA, the CDR3 is TGTGCTAGCAGTCCCGGAGGGTCTGGAGAGACCCAGTACTTC. Encoded protein: CASSPGGSGETQYF.

This clonotype was seen ten or more times. V is TRBV20-1 and J is TRBJ2-1; 7 bases fit TRBD1. The CDR3 is made up of 13 amino acids. CDR1 is DFQATT, CDR2 SNEGSKA, per germline (reference sequence). V shed 3 bases, J shed 8 bases, and the junction held 7 bases outside the gene matches. DNA of the CDR3: TGCAGTGCTAGTGGGGCAGGGGGAGATGAGCAGTTCTTC. Amino acid sequence: CSASGAGGDEQFF.

This clonotype was recorded at least ten times. The rearrangement uses TRBV6-2 or TRBV6-3 and TRBJ2-7; TRBD1 matches 10 bases. V dropped 2 bases and J dropped 2; count of bases not matched to a gene: 6. CDR1 and CDR2 (germline): MNHEY, SVGEGT. CDR3 length: 16 residues. Here the CDR3 reads CASSYPRTGGPYEQYF. Written as DNA, the CDR3 is TGTGCCAGCAGTTACCCCAGGACAGGGGGGCCCTACGAGCAGTACTTC.

The rearrangement uses TRBV19 and TRBJ1-4; D call uncertain. The V gene lost 7 bases and the J gene lost 6 bases, with 24 bases spanning the gap. The CDR3 is 17 amino acids. Germline loops: CDR1 LNHDA, CDR2 SQIVND (reference sequence). This CDR3 reads CASKKTAVFVPDEKLFF. For the CDR3, the DNA is TGTGCCAGTAAAAAGACGGCAGTATTCGTCCCGGATGAAAAACTGTTTTTT.

V is TRBV29-1 and J is TRBJ1-3; the D gene is possibly TRBD1 (6 bases). The germline CDR1 and CDR2 sequences are SQVTM and ANQGSEA. V was clipped by 6 bases and J by 3 bases, with 12 bases between them. This CDR3 has 13 amino acids. The CDR3 region is CSVGGDHGNTIYF. The CDR3 region has the DNA TGCAGCGTGGGGGGCGACCATGGAAACACCATATATTTT. Filled out from reference TRBV29-1 and TRBJ1-3, the complete variable domain reads SAVISQKPSRDICQRGTSLTIQCQVDSQVTMMFWYRQQPGQSLTLIATANQGSEATYESGFVIDKFPISRPNLTFSTLTVSNMSPEDSSIYLCSVGGDHGNTIYFGEGSWLTVV.

CDR3 sequence: CASSSSSSTDTQYF. CDR3 DNA sequence: TGCGCCAGCAGCTCATCTTCTAGCACAGATACGCAGTATTTT. V gene TRBV5-1 combines with J gene TRBJ2-3; the D is unclear. V lost 3 bases and J lost 0, with 8 bases in between. CDR3 length equals 14 residues. Looked up from germline, CDR1 is SGHRS and CDR2 is YFSETQ.

This clonotype was detected many times. The J gene is TRBJ2-7, the V gene TRBV7-8, with D uncertain. This CDR3 is built from 16 residues. Germline assignment: CDR1 SGHVS and CDR2 FQNEAQ. V was trimmed by 5 bases and J by 2 bases, leaving 19 bases between them. The CDR3: CASSRLGDPTTYEQYF. CDR3 DNA sequence: TGTGCCAGCAGCCGCCTGGGCGACCCCACTACCTACGAGCAGTACTTC.

Ten or more counts support this clonotype. V is TRBV6-6 and J is TRBJ1-3; D is unresolved. Germline assignment: CDR1 MNHNY and CDR2 SVGAGI (reference sequence). CDR3 length equals 14 residues. V lost 2 bases and J 0 bases, leaving 5 bases between the germline ends. The CDR3, as DNA: TGTGCCAGCAGTTACGTTATCTCTGGAAACACCATATATTTT. The encoded protein is CASSYVISGNTIYF.

This clonotype was seen more than once but under ten times. The CDR3 region has the DNA TGCAGCGTTGAATGGAGGCCCAGGAATGAGCAGTTCTTC. Its protein product is CSVEWRPRNEQFF. The chain combines TRBV29-1 with TRBJ2-1; perhaps TRBD2 as D (5 bases). From germline, CDR1 is SQVTM and CDR2 ANQGSEA. Trimming removed 2 bases from V and 7 bases from J, with 12 bases in between. CDR3 length: 13 amino acids.

This clonotype was counted at least ten times. This sequence joins TRBV7-8 and TRBJ2-2; TRBD1 matches at 8 bases. There are 16 residues in the CDR3. The germline gives CDR1 SGHVS, CDR2 FQNEAQ. V lost 5 bases to trimming and J lost 3 bases; unmatched junction nucleotides: 8. CDR3 sequence reads: CASSTPGQAHTGELFF. CDR3 in DNA: TGTGCCAGCAGCACACCGGGACAGGCACACACCGGGGAGCTGTTTTTT.

There are many counts of this clonotype. The chain is built from TRBV2 and TRBJ1-2; 8 nucleotides agree with TRBD1. Unmatched junction bases numbered 7, after V lost 7 bases and J lost 0 bases. Germline assignment: CDR1 SNHLY and CDR2 FYNNEI. This CDR3 comprises 15 residues. CDR3 in DNA: TGTGCCAGCATACTCCAACAGGGGGCTAACTATGGCTACACCTTC. Protein sequence: CASILQQGANYGYTF.

The chain uses TRBV6-1 and TRBJ1-2; 7 bases are shared with TRBD1. V trimming: 6 bases; J trimming: 2 bases; junction bases outside the gene matches: 3. The CDR3 is made up of 13 amino acids. Germline V gene sequence: CDR1 MNHNS, CDR2 SASEGT. The CDR3 protein is CASSDRANYGYTF. CDR3 bases: TGTGCCAGCAGCGACAGGGCCAACTATGGCTACACCTTC.

The sample holds many counts of this clonotype. This chain uses TRBV23-1 with TRBJ1-5; 8 bases are a match to TRBD1. TRBV23-1 is an ORF for which the function is uncertain. This CDR3 is 18 amino acids long. The V and J ends lost 2 bases and 5 bases, in that order; junction bases with no gene match: 14. For the CDR3, the DNA is TGCGCCAGCAGTCAAGTCGCTCCGGGACAGGCCTATCATCAGCCCCAGCATTTT. This gives the protein CASSQVAPGQAYHQPQHF.

This clonotype was counted ten times or more. The chain uses TRBV15 and TRBJ2-1; 9 bases fit TRBD1. The CDR3 runs 17 residues. The ends lost 0 bases at V and 0 bases at J; junction bases unmatched: 3. Germline V CDR1 and CDR2: LNHNV, YYDKDF (reference sequence). This CDR3 is CATSRDKGQGSYNEQFF. CDR3 DNA sequence: TGTGCCACCAGCAGAGATAAGGGACAGGGCTCCTACAATGAGCAGTTCTTC.

There are many counts of this clonotype. This chain uses TRBV20-1 with TRBJ1-2; D may be TRBD1 (5 bases). V was shortened by 6 bases and J by 1 base, with 9 bases between the two germline ends. The CDR3 runs to 12 residues. Germline V gene lookup returns CDR1 DFQATT and CDR2 SNEGSKA (reference sequence). The CDR3 here is CSATDSNYGYTF. The CDR3, as DNA: TGCAGTGCAACAGACAGTAACTATGGCTACACCTTC.

This clonotype was seen repeatedly, ten times or more. The chain joins TRBV6-2 or TRBV6-3 to TRBJ2-7; 9 nucleotides match TRBD1. The V segment lost 3 bases and the J segment 5 bases; nucleotides outside the gene matches: 8. The germline V gene has CDR1 MNHEY and CDR2 SVGEGT. This CDR3 is built from 15 residues. In nucleotides, the CDR3 is TGTGCCAGCAGTTATTACCTTACAGGGGGCGACGAGCAGTACTTC. This translates into CASSYYLTGGDEQYF.

In this sample, this clonotype turned up many times. CDR3 protein: CASSPGTGGSGETQYF. The CDR3 nucleotides read TGTGCCAGCAGCCCTGGAACAGGTGGAAGTGGAGAGACCCAGTACTTC. V gene TRBV7-9 combines with J gene TRBJ2-5; D is possibly TRBD1 (5 bases). V lost 5 bases to trimming and J lost 4 bases, with 20 bases between them. The CDR3 has 16 residues. The germline gives CDR1 SEHNR, CDR2 FQNEAQ (reference sequence).

The table lists this clonotype with many counts. The chain links TRBV3-1 to TRBJ2-1, with 8 nucleotides matching TRBD2. CDR1 and CDR2 from the germline V gene are LGHDT and YNNKEL (reference sequence). With V trimmed by 9 bases and J by 2 bases, 6 bases remained unmatched. CDR3 length: 14 residues. In nucleotides, the CDR3 is TGTGCCAGTAGAGCGGGGGAGGCCTACAATGAGCAGTTCTTC. It translates to CASRAGEAYNEQFF.

This clonotype was observed many times. V and J are TRBV7-9 and TRBJ1-4, with a tentative D call TRBD1 (6 bases). CDR1 and CDR2 from the germline V gene are SEHNR and FQNEAQ (reference sequence). The CDR3 has 18 residues. V was pared by 4 bases and J by 4 bases, with 22 bases between. As DNA, the CDR3 is TGTGCCAGCAGCTCCCCAGGGGCCACAGTGGAGGGTAATGAAAAACTGTTTTTT. This translates into CASSSPGATVEGNEKLFF.